This TCR beta chain stems from a study of T cell responses to AZD1222 COVID-19 vaccine. Findings of the study overall: Distributed over spike, vaccine-associated CD4 TCRs predominated at 160-218 and 743-854.

Concerning this clone itself: Its antigen is undetermined.

Per the germline V gene, CDR1 is SGHTA and CDR2 is FQGNSA. CDR3 length equals 15 residues. V was pared by 2 bases and J by 6 bases, with 14 bases between. This table comes from immunoSEQ multiplex PCR, and its TCRdb copy is limited to in-frame clones, with some not included. The sample lists around 44,000 clones; approximately 86% were seen once. This sequence joins TRBV7-2 and TRBJ1-3; TRBD1 might be the D (6 bases). This TCR derives from an adult who received the AZD1222 COVID-19 vaccine. The input for sequencing was peripheral blood, taken 28 days after the second AZD1222 dose. DNA for the CDR3: TGTGCCAGCAGCTTAACAGGGCTTCTGGAAAACACCATATATTTT. Translated: CASSLTGLLENTIYF.